This T cell receptor beta chain appears in the sequencing data of a study of regulatory T cells in long-lasting Graves disease. In building TCR beta libraries, iRepertoire HTBI primers were used together with Arm-PCR of CDR3 regions. TCRdb called the multiplex PCR reads again in MiXCR, with one record for every CDR3 protein. The repertoire holds over 350,000 distinct CDR3 sequences, with less than 15% as singletons. V was trimmed by 6 bases and J by 14 bases, leaving 14 bases between them. The CDR3 has 11 amino acids. In germline, CDR1 is SGHAT, CDR2 FQNNGV. This clonotype was detected many times. The sample's time point: newly diagnosed GD, antithyroid drugs for less than 3 months. Isolated PBMC RNA provided the starting material for the TCR library. The same data also contributed to another study, on T cells in Graves' hyperthyroidism and ophthalmopathy.

J is TRBJ2-1 and V is TRBV11-2, with D perhaps matching TRBD2 (5 bases). The sequence was collected from a woman between 45 and 65 years old with Graves disease. Sequencing was performed on peripheral blood mononuclear cells (PBMCs), taken at new diagnosis, from a patient treated with antithyroid drugs. CDR3 coding DNA: TGTGCCAGCAGTGAGGGAATGGTTGAGTTCTTC. Its translation is CASSEGMVEFF.